This T cell receptor (beta chain) was identified during a study of blood T cell repertoires in COVID-19. Overall study: The cDNA or gDNA used as material had been derived from T cells, B-cell-depleted T cells, or PBMCs.

The CDR3 covers 14 residues. Between the trimmed V and J ends, which lost 4 bases and 3 bases, there was a span of 10 bases. Germline CDR1 reads SGHRS; CDR2 reads YFSETQ. Assay: immunoSEQ multiplex PCR; the TCRdb copy retains only in-frame clones and omits some. The sample lists roughly 260,000 clones, 70% to 90% occurring once. Those who participated ranged in age from roughly 18 to 95 years and resided in 20 to 30 US areas. The source of this sequence is a woman between 50 and 59 years old who had recovered from COVID-19. V and J are TRBV5-1 and TRBJ1-4; no clear D gene. Sequences were obtained from PBMCs or T cells enriched from blood (not recorded which). The CDR3 DNA follows: TGCGCCAGCAGCCCCGAGGTTGCTAATGAAAAACTGTTTTTT. Translated, it gives CASSPEVANEKLFF.